This T cell receptor beta chain appears in the sequencing data of a study of cytomegalovirus exposure and HLA in healthy donors. Study-level information: The approximately 120 validation repertoires were reported in a later analysis to have been generated on the same platform as the approximately 700 first-cohort repertoires.

Clones were sequenced by immunoSEQ multiplex PCR, and TCRdb holds only the in-frame ones, with some missing. The table shows some 120,000 clones, with 88% occurring only once. As to this clone: The antigen is unknown.

The germline V and J ends were trimmed by 0 bases and 4 bases, with 6 bases remaining between them. This CDR3 region has 13 residues. The germline gives CDR1 MGHRA, CDR2 YSYEKL. Study-wide results and limits: Confirmation was obtained in vitro that a few CMV-associated chains are specific for CMV antigens.

Sequencing was performed on PBMCs. The chain has TRBV4-1 and TRBJ2-5; D remains ambiguous. This clonotype originated in a man aged 25 to 40 in good health and CMV-seronegative. In DNA, the CDR3 is TGCGCCAGCAGCCAAGAATCCGGAGAGACCCAGTACTTC. Encoded protein: CASSQESGETQYF.